Below, one T cell receptor (beta chain) is given with its context. The CDR3 runs to 15 residues. Trimming at V came to 2 bases and at J to 7 bases, leaving 11 bases not matched to a gene. Germline values: CDR1 GTSNPN, CDR2 SVGIG (reference sequence). This specimen belongs to a study of early T cells in non-severe SARS-CoV-2 infection. Attachment of unique molecular identifiers to individual cDNA molecules was performed. TCRdb reanalysed the 5' RACE reads using MiXCR and keeps one entry per CDR3 protein. In the table there are over 70,000 distinct CDR3 sequences, approximately 14% of which are singletons.

Material: whole blood. The sequence was obtained from an adult who was a healthcare worker with PCR-confirmed SARS-CoV-2 infection or an uninfected control (not recorded which). The chain uses TRBV30 and TRBJ2-5, with 9 bases lining up with TRBD2. This CDR3 reads CAWSPWLAGRATQYF. The CDR3 region has the DNA TGTGCCTGGAGTCCCTGGCTAGCGGGACGCGCGACCCAGTACTTC.